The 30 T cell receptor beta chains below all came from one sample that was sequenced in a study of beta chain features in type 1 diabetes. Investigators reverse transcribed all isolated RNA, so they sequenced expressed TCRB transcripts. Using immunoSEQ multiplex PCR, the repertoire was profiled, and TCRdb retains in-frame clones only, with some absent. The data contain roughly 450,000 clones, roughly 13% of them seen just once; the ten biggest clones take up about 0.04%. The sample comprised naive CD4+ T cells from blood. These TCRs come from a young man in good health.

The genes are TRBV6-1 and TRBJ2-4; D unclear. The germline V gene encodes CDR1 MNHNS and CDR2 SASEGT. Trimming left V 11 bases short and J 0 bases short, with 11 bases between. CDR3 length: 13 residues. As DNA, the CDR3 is TGTGCCGTCAACTTGCTAGCCAAAAACATTCAGTACTTC. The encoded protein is CAVNLLAKNIQYF.

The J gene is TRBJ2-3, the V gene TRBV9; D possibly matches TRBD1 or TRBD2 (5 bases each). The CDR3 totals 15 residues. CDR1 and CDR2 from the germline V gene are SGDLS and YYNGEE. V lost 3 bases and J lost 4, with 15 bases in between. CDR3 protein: CASSGPGTKPDTQYF. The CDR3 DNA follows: TGTGCCAGCAGCGGACCCGGGACCAAGCCAGATACGCAGTATTTT. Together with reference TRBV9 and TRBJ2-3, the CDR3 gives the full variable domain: DSGVTQTPKHLITATGQRVTLRCSPRSGDLSVYWYQQSLDQGLQFLIQYYNGEERAKGNILERFSAQQFPDLHSELNLSSLELGDSALYFCASSGPGTKPDTQYFGPGTRLTVL.

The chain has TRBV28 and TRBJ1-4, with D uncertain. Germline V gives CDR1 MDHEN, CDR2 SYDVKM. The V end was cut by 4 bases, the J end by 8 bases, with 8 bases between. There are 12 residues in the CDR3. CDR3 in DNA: TGTGCCAGCAGTTCCCAACGGGAAAAACTGTTTTTT. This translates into CASSSQREKLFF.

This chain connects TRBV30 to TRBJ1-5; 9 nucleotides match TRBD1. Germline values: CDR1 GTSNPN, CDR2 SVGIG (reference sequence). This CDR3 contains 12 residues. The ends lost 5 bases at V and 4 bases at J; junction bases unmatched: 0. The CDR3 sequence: CAWDRGNQPQHF. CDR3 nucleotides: TGTGCCTGGGACAGGGGGAATCAGCCCCAGCATTTT.

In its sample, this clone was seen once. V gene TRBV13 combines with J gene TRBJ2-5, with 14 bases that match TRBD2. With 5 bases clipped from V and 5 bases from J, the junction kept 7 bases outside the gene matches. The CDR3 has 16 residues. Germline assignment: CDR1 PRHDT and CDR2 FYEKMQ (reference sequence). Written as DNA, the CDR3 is TGTGCCAGCAGCGTGGGACTAGCGGGAGTAGAGGAGACCCAGTACTTC. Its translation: CASSVGLAGVEETQYF.

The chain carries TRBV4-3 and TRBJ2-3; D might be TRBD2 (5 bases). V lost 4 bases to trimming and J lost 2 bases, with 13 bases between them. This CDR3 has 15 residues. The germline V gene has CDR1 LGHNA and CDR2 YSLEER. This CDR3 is CASSLDYRNTDTQYF. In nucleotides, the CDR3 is TGCGCCAGCAGCCTAGACTACCGCAACACAGATACGCAGTATTTT.

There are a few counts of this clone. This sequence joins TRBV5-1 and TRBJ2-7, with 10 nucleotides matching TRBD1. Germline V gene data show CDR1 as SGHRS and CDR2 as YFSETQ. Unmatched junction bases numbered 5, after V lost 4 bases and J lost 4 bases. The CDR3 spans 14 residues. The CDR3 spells CASSLRDRGYEQYF. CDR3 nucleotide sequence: TGCGCCAGCAGCCTCCGGGACAGGGGTTACGAGCAGTACTTC.

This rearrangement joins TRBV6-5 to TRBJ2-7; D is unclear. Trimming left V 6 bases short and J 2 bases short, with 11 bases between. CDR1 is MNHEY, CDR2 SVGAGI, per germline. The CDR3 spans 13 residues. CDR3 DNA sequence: TGTGCCAGCAGACTGACGGCAACCTACGAGCAGTACTTC. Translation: CASRLTATYEQYF.

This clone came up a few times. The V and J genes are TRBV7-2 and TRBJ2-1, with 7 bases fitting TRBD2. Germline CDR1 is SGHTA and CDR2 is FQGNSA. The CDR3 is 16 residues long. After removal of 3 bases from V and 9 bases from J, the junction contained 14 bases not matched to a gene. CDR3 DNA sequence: TGTGCCAGCAGCTTTGGAGGACTAGGTAGGGTCGGTGAGCAGTTCTTC. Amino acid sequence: CASSFGGLGRVGEQFF.

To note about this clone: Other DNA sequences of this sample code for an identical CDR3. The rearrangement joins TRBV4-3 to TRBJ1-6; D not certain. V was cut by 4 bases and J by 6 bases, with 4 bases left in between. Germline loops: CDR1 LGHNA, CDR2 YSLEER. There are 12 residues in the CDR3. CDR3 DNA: TGCGCCAGCAGCCGGGGTAATTCACCCCTCCACTTT. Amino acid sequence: CASSRGNSPLHF.

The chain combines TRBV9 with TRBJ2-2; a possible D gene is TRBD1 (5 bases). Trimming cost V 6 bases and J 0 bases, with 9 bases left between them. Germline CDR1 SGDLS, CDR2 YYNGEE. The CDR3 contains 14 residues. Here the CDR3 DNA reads TGTGCCAGCACAGACAGAACGAACACCGGGGAGCTGTTTTTT. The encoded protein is CASTDRTNTGELFF.

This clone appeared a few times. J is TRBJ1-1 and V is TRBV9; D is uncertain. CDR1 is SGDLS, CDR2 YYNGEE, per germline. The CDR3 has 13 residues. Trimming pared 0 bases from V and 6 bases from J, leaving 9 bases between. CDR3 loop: CASSVALGAEAFF. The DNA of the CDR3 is TGTGCCAGCAGCGTAGCCCTGGGCGCTGAAGCTTTCTTT.

CDR3: CASSLGRGLSDTQYF. The CDR3 DNA reads TGTGCCAGCAGCTTAGGAAGGGGGTTATCAGATACGCAGTATTTT. The chain uses TRBV11-2 and TRBJ2-3, with D maybe TRBD1 (6 bases). The CDR3 consists of 15 residues. V was clipped by 1 base and J by 4 bases, with 12 bases between them. Germline CDR1 reads SGHAT; CDR2 reads FQNNGV.

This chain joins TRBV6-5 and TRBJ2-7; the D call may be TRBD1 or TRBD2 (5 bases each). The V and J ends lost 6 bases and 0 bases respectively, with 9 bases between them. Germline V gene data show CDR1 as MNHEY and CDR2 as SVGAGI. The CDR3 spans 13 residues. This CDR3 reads CASSRGTSYEQYF. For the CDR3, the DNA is TGTGCCAGCAGCCGAGGGACCTCCTACGAGCAGTACTTC.

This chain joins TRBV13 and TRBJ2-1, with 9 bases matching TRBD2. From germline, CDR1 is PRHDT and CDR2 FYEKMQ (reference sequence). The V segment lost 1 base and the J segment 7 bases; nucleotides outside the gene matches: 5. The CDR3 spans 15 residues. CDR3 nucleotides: TGTGCCAGCAGCTTAGTAGCGGGAGTAGTAAATGAGCAGTTCTTC. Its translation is CASSLVAGVVNEQFF.

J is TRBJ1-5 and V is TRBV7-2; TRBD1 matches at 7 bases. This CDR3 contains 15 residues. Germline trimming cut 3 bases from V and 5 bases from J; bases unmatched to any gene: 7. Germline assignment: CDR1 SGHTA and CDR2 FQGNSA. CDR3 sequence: CASSLGYRGDQPQHF. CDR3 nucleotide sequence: TGTGCCAGCAGCTTGGGTTACAGGGGTGATCAGCCCCAGCATTTT.

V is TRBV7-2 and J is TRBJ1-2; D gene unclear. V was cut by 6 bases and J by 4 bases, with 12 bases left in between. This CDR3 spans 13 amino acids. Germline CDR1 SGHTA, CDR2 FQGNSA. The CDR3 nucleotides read TGTGCCAGCAGGCGTGAAAGCATCTATGGCTACACCTTC. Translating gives CASRRESIYGYTF.

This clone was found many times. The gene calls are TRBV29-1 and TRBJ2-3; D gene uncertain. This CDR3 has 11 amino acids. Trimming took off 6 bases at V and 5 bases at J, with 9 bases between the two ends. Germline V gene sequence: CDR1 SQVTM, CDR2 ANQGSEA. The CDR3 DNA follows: TGCAGCGTGAACCAGTTAGATACGCAGTATTTT. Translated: CSVNQLDTQYF.

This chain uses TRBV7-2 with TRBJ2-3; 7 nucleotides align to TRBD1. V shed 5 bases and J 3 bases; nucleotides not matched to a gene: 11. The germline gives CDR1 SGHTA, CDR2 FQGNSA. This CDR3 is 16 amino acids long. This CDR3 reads CASSRRGGSGTDTQYF. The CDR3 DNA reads TGTGCCAGCAGCCGTAGAGGGGGCTCGGGGACAGATACGCAGTATTTT.

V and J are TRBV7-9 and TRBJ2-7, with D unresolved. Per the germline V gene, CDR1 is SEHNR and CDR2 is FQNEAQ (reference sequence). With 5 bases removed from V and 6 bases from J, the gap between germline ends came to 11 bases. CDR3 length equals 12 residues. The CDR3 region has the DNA TGTGCCAGCAGCGCACTCAGGAGCGAGCAGTACGTC. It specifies CASSALRSEQYV.

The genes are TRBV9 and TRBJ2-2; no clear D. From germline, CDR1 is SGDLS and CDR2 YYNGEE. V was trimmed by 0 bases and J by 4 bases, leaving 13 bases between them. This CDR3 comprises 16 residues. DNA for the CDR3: TGTGCCAGCAGCGTAGAATTTCGGTTTCTCACCGGGGAGCTGTTTTTT. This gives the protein CASSVEFRFLTGELFF.

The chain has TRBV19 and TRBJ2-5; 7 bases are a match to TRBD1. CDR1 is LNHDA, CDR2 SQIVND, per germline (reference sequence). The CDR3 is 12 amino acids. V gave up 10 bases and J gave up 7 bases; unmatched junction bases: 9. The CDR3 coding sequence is TGTGCCACCTCACAGGGGTTGGGGACCCAGTACTTC. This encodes CATSQGLGTQYF.

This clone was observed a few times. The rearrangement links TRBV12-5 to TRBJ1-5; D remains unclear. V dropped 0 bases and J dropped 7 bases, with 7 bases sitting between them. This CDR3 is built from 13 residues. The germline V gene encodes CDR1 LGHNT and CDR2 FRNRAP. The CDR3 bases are TGTGCTAGTGGTTTGGTACTGGGACAGCCCCAGCATTTT. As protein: CASGLVLGQPQHF.

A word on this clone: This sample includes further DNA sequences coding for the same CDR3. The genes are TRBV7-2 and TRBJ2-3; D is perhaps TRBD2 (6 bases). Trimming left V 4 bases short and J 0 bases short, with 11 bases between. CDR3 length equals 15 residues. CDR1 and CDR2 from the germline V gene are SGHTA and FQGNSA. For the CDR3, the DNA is TGTGCCAGCAGCTCATCCGGGACTAGCACAGATACGCAGTATTTT. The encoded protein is CASSSSGTSTDTQYF.

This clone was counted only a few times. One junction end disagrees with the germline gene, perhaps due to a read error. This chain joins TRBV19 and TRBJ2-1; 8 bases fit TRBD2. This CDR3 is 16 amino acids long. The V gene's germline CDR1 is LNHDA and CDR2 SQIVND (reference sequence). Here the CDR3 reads CASRIEAGVLYNEQFF. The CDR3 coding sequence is TGTGCCAGTAGGATAGAAGCGGGAGTGCTTTACAATGAGCAGTTCTTC.

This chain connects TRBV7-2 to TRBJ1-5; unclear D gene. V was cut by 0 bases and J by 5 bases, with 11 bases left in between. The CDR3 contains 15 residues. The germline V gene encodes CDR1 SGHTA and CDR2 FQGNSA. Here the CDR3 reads CASSLAPDGHQPQHF. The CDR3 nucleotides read TGTGCCAGCAGCTTAGCGCCAGACGGGCATCAGCCCCAGCATTTT.

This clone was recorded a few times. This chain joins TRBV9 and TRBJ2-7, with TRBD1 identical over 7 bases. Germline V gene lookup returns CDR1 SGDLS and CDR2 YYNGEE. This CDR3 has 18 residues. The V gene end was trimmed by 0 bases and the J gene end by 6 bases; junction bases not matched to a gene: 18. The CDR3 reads CASSVGSAGGIIQGEQYF. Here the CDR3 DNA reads TGTGCCAGCAGCGTAGGTAGCGCAGGGGGAATTATACAAGGCGAGCAGTACTTC.

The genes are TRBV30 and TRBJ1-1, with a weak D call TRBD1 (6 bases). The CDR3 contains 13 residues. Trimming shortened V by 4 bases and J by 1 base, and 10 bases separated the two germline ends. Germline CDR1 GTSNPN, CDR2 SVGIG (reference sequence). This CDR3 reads CAWTTTGNTEAFF. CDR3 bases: TGTGCCTGGACTACGACAGGGAACACTGAAGCTTTCTTT.

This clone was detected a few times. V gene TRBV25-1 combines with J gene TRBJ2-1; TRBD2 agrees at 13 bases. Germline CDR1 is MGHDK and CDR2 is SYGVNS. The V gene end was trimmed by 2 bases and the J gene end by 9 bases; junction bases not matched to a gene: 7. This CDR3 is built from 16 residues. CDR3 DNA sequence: TGTGCCAGCAGTGAAGGACTAGCGGGAGTAGATAGTGAGCAGTTCTTC. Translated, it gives CASSEGLAGVDSEQFF. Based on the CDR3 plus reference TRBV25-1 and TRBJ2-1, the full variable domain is EADIYQTPRYLVIGTGKKITLECSQTMGHDKMYWYQQDPGMELHLIHYSYGVNSTEKGDLSSESTVSRIRTEHFPLTLESARPSHTSQYLCASSEGLAGVDSEQFFGPGTRLTVL.

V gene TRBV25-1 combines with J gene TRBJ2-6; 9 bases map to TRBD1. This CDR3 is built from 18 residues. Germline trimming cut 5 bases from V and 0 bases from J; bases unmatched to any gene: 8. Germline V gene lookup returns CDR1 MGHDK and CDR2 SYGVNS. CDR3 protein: CASSPRDRVSSGANVLTF. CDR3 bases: TGTGCCAGCAGTCCCCGGGACAGGGTCTCCTCTGGGGCCAACGTCCTGACTTTC. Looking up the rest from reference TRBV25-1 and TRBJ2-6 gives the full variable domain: EADIYQTPRYLVIGTGKKITLECSQTMGHDKMYWYQQDPGMELHLIHYSYGVNSTEKGDLSSESTVSRIRTEHFPLTLESARPSHTSQYLCASSPRDRVSSGANVLTFGAGSRLTVL.